Shown below are 27 T cell receptor beta chains from a single sample sequenced in a study of T-cell memory formation after mild COVID-19 (dated by TCRdb to the early 2020s). The library relied on 5' RACE. Reads for this sample came from an Illumina NovaSeq 6000. TCRdb's own reprocessing of the public reads used fastp at Q25 and MiXCR and kept productive beta chains. Every distinct CDR3 protein forms one entry, paired with its most common genes and DNA. The sample table records approximately 45,000 distinct CDR3 sequences; roughly 7.2% of these occur just once. In total, the top ten clones hold about 0.8% of the sample. Sequencing was carried out using PBMCs or a T cell subset sorted from them (not recorded which). The receptors stem from an adult who had mild COVID-19 (a few samples of this study predate the infection). The sample titles of this study are shuffled in the database, so cell type and time point are left out.

This clonotype is medium-sized within its sample. The rearrangement links TRBV7-8 to TRBJ2-7; possibly TRBD2 for D (6 bases). CDR1 is SGHVS and CDR2 is FQNEAQ in the germline V gene. Trimming stripped 3 bases from V and 3 bases from J, with 9 bases between. CDR3 length: 13 residues. CDR3 DNA sequence: TGTGCCAGCAGCTTGGGAGGAGGCTACGAGCAGTACTTC. Translation gives CASSLGGGYEQYF.

This clonotype was counted many times. V usage is TRBV5-1 and J usage is TRBJ2-3; D tentatively fits TRBD1 or TRBD2 (6 bases each). Germline V gene lookup returns CDR1 SGHRS and CDR2 YFSETQ. V was clipped by 1 base and J by 3 bases, with 12 bases between them. The CDR3 spans 15 residues. CDR3 in amino acids: CASSLWGDNTDTQYF. DNA of the CDR3: TGCGCCAGCAGCTTGTGGGGGGACAATACAGATACGCAGTATTTT.

CDR3 residues: CASSVAGAINEQFF. The CDR3 DNA reads TGTGCCAGCAGCGTAGCGGGGGCCATTAATGAGCAGTTCTTC. The rearrangement joins TRBV7-3 to TRBJ2-1; 9 nucleotides agree with TRBD2. V was pared by 5 bases and J by 7 bases, with 6 bases of the junction left unmatched. Germline V CDR1 and CDR2: SGHTA, FQGTGA. This CDR3 has 14 amino acids. Combining the CDR3 with reference TRBV7-3 and TRBJ2-1 gives the whole variable domain GAGVSQTPSNKVTEKGKYVELRCDPISGHTALYWYRQSLGQGPEFLIYFQGTGAADDSGLPNDRFFAVRPEGSVSTLKIQRTERGDSAVYLCASSVAGAINEQFFGPGTRLTVL.

This clonotype was detected ten times or more. The V and J genes are TRBV12-3 or TRBV12-4 and TRBJ2-1, with unresolved D. The CDR3 has 10 residues. Trimming pared 8 bases from V and 4 bases from J, leaving 3 bases between. CDR3: CASGYNEQFF. In DNA form, the CDR3 reads TGTGCCAGCGGTTACAATGAGCAGTTCTTC.

The J gene is TRBJ2-7, the V gene TRBV18; D gene ambiguous. V was shortened by 0 bases and J by 5 bases, with 8 bases between the two germline ends. CDR3 length: 13 amino acids. Per the germline V gene, CDR1 is KGHSH and CDR2 is LQKENI. This CDR3 reads CASSPPGVDEQYF. Here the CDR3 DNA reads TGTGCCAGCTCACCACCTGGGGTAGACGAGCAGTACTTC.

This clonotype has a count of ten or more. The chain couples TRBV11-3 to TRBJ2-1; tentatively, D is TRBD2 (6 bases). V was trimmed by 2 bases and J by 2 bases, leaving 13 bases between them. The CDR3 contains 16 residues. The germline V gene has CDR1 SGHNT and CDR2 YENEEA. The CDR3 sequence: CASSLSGGPAYNEQFF. CDR3 DNA sequence: TGTGCCAGCAGCTTATCCGGGGGACCAGCCTACAATGAGCAGTTCTTC.

This clonotype was seen a handful of times. The CDR3, as DNA: TGTGCCAGCAGCCCACGGGGGTTTGAGACCCAGTACTTC. Protein sequence: CASSPRGFETQYF. V is TRBV5-4 and J is TRBJ2-5; D is possibly TRBD2 (6 bases). The CDR3 is 13 amino acids. Germline V gene lookup returns CDR1 SGHNT and CDR2 YYREEE (reference sequence). Trimming left V 4 bases short and J 5 bases short, with 12 bases between. The full variable domain, in which reference TRBV5-4 and TRBJ2-5 provide the parts outside the CDR3, is ETGVTQSPTHLIKTRGQQVTLRCSSQSGHNTVSWYQQALGQGPQFIFQYYREEENGRGNFPPRFSGLQFPNYSSELNVNALELDDSALYLCASSPRGFETQYFGPGTRLLVL.

This clonotype has a handful of counts. The chain employs TRBV7-3 and TRBJ2-2, with 9 bases lining up with TRBD2. CDR1 is SGHTA, CDR2 FQGTGA, per germline. Germline trimming cut 8 bases from V and 3 bases from J; bases unmatched to any gene: 4. The CDR3 is 14 residues long. The CDR3 sequence: CASASGIDTGELFF. The CDR3 bases are TGTGCCAGCGCTAGCGGGATAGACACCGGGGAGCTGTTTTTT. The full variable domain, its missing parts supplied by reference TRBV7-3 and TRBJ2-2, is GAGVSQTPSNKVTEKGKYVELRCDPISGHTALYWYRQSLGQGPEFLIYFQGTGAADDSGLPNDRFFAVRPEGSVSTLKIQRTERGDSAVYLCASASGIDTGELFFGEGSRLTVL.

This clonotype was seen repeatedly, ten times or more. The chain has TRBV2 and TRBJ2-1; TRBD2 aligns across 11 bases. CDR3 length equals 14 residues. Germline loops: CDR1 SNHLY, CDR2 FYNNEI. J gave up 9 bases and V 4 bases, and 5 bases lay outside the gene matches. The CDR3 region is CASSVRTSGSEQFF. The CDR3 bases are TGTGCCAGCAGTGTACGGACTAGCGGGTCTGAGCAGTTCTTC.

Written as DNA, the CDR3 is TGTGCCAGCAGCCAGTTCAGAGGGACAGGACACTACGAGCAGTACTTC. Translating it yields CASSQFRGTGHYEQYF. The chain recombines TRBV4-2 with TRBJ2-7; 8 nucleotides agree with TRBD1. Trimming took 3 bases from V and 3 from J; bases not matched to a gene: 10. There are 16 residues in the CDR3. Per germline, CDR1 LGHNA and CDR2 YNFKEQ.

V gene TRBV11-2 combines with J gene TRBJ1-1, with D perhaps TRBD1 (5 bases). Germline CDR1 is SGHAT and CDR2 is FQNNGV. The germline V and J ends were trimmed by 5 bases and 5 bases, with 18 bases remaining between them. This CDR3 spans 15 amino acids. The CDR3 loop reads CASSPASGVNTEAFF. CDR3 nucleotide sequence: TGTGCCAGCAGCCCGGCTTCGGGGGTAAATACTGAAGCTTTCTTT.

In its sample, this clonotype was seen a few times. This chain connects TRBV27 to TRBJ2-1; D tentatively fits TRBD1 or TRBD2 (7 bases each). CDR1 and CDR2 from the germline V gene are MNHEY and SMNVEV (reference sequence). The CDR3 is made up of 15 amino acids. The V end lost 6 bases, the J end lost 0 bases, and 12 bases lay between the germline ends. The CDR3, as DNA: TGTGCCAGCAGCCAGGGGGGGCGCTCCTACAATGAGCAGTTCTTC. This codes for CASSQGGRSYNEQFF.

This clonotype was observed a few times. The chain's CDR3 is CASSEYRLAGVHNEQFF. CDR3 in DNA: TGTGCCAGCAGTGAATATAGGCTAGCGGGAGTCCACAATGAGCAGTTCTTC. This chain links TRBV25-1 with TRBJ2-1, with 10 bases aligning to TRBD2. Per the germline V gene, CDR1 is MGHDK and CDR2 is SYGVNS. With V trimmed by 0 bases and J by 5 bases, 7 bases remained unmatched. There are 17 residues in the CDR3.

This chain links TRBV7-9 with TRBJ1-3; weak D call: TRBD1 (6 bases). This CDR3 has 15 amino acids. CDR1 is SEHNR, CDR2 FQNEAQ, per germline (reference sequence). V lost 6 bases to trimming and J lost 0 bases, with 12 bases between them. This CDR3 is CASRGGASSGNTIYF. The CDR3 DNA reads TGTGCCAGCAGGGGGGGGGCCAGCTCTGGAAACACCATATATTTT.

This clonotype was seen a few times. The chain recombines TRBV14 with TRBJ1-3; D uncertain. The V end was cut by 0 bases, the J end by 0 bases, with 9 bases between. The CDR3 has 16 amino acids. CDR1 and CDR2 from the germline V gene are SGHDN and FVKESK. DNA for the CDR3: TGTGCCAGCAGCCAAGATGTGGGAGACTCTGGAAACACCATATATTTT. Its translation is CASSQDVGDSGNTIYF.

V usage is TRBV20-1 and J usage is TRBJ2-7, with 7 bases lining up with TRBD2. Germline CDR1 reads DFQATT; CDR2 reads SNEGSKA (reference sequence). V gave up 6 bases and J gave up 6 bases; unmatched junction bases: 14. The CDR3 is made up of 14 amino acids. The CDR3 loop reads CSATPGGGVREQYF. CDR3 in DNA: TGCAGTGCAACCCCGGGGGGTGGGGTACGCGAGCAGTACTTC.

This clonotype came up many times. The chain employs TRBV7-6 and TRBJ2-1; tentatively, D is TRBD2 (5 bases). Germline V CDR1 and CDR2: SGHVS, FNYEAQ. V gave up 5 bases and J gave up 10 bases, with 15 bases separating them. This CDR3 has 13 amino acids. CDR3 loop: CASSPQLPGEQFF. The CDR3 bases are TGTGCCAGCAGCCCCCAATTACCGGGGGAGCAGTTCTTC.

V is TRBV27 and J is TRBJ2-7, with D uncertain. From germline, CDR1 is MNHEY and CDR2 SMNVEV (reference sequence). V lost 2 bases and J 7 bases, leaving 18 bases between the germline ends. The CDR3 is 15 amino acids. The CDR3 DNA is TGTGCCAGCAGTTTAAGAGTCCCTCCGAACCCGGAGCAGTACTTC. Residues: CASSLRVPPNPEQYF.

This clonotype was observed a handful of times. At one end the junction does not follow the germline gene, possibly because of a read error. This sequence joins TRBV7-7 and TRBJ2-2; D not resolved. The CDR3 spans 13 residues. Germline lookup yields CDR1 SSHAT and CDR2 FNYEAQ (reference sequence). This chain's CDR3 is CASSSRLAGELFF. CDR3 nucleotides: TGTGCTAGCAGCTCCCGGCTCGCCGGGGAGCTGTTTTTT.

The chain has TRBV29-1 and TRBJ2-7, with D possibly matching TRBD1 (8 bases). The V end lost 7 bases, the J end lost 3 bases, and 19 bases lay between the germline ends. The CDR3 spans 14 residues. In germline, CDR1 is SQVTM, CDR2 ANQGSEA. CDR3 nucleotide sequence: TGCAGCGGCACGCACAGGGGGGGATTCTACGAGCAGTACTTC. Its translation is CSGTHRGGFYEQYF.

This clonotype was picked up many times. The genes are TRBV5-1 and TRBJ2-3, with unresolved D. The V and J ends lost 2 bases and 0 bases respectively, with 10 bases between them. The CDR3 totals 15 residues. CDR1 is SGHRS and CDR2 is YFSETQ in the germline V gene. The CDR3 region has the DNA TGCGCCAGCAGCTTCTCCCCCTCTAGCACAGATACGCAGTATTTT. This encodes CASSFSPSSTDTQYF.

CDR3 protein: CASSEQGEETQYF. The CDR3 region has the DNA TGTGCCAGCAGTGAACAGGGAGAGGAGACCCAGTACTTC. The chain has TRBV2 and TRBJ2-5, with D possibly called TRBD1 or TRBD2 (5 bases each). This CDR3 is 13 amino acids long. Germline loops: CDR1 SNHLY, CDR2 FYNNEI. The ends were cut back, 2 bases at V and 5 bases at J, with 9 bases in the middle.

At least ten counts were recorded for this clonotype. CDR3 nucleotide sequence: TGTGCCAGTAACCATAGACAGGGGAATGGCTACACCTTC. It translates to CASNHRQGNGYTF. The chain combines TRBV19 with TRBJ1-2; 8 bases are a match to TRBD1. The CDR3 has 13 amino acids. In germline, CDR1 is LNHDA, CDR2 SQIVND (reference sequence). Trimming removed 7 bases from V and 6 bases from J; junction bases left unmatched: 7.

Only a few counts were recorded for this clonotype. The gene calls are TRBV7-9 and TRBJ2-2, with 7 bases matching TRBD1. The CDR3 runs to 15 residues. CDR1 is SEHNR and CDR2 is FQNEAQ in the germline V gene (reference sequence). Germline trimming cut 0 bases from V and 4 bases from J; bases unmatched to any gene: 2. This CDR3 is CASSLATGSTGELFF. CDR3 DNA: TGTGCCAGCAGCTTAGCGACAGGGAGCACCGGGGAGCTGTTTTTT.

This clonotype came up many times. This sequence joins TRBV3-1 and TRBJ2-7; 7 positions agree with TRBD2. V was pared by 0 bases and J by 13 bases, with 6 bases of the junction left unmatched. CDR3 size: 12 residues. In germline, CDR1 is LGHDT, CDR2 YNNKEL (reference sequence). CDR3 region: CASSQDGGLEYF. As DNA, the CDR3 is TGTGCCAGCAGCCAAGATGGTGGACTAGAATACTTC.

This clonotype was detected many times. The J gene is TRBJ2-1, the V gene TRBV5-1, with D tentatively TRBD2 (6 bases). Germline CDR1 SGHRS, CDR2 YFSETQ. V was clipped by 3 bases and J by 1 base, with 11 bases between them. CDR3 size: 15 residues. CDR3: CASSSIAASYNEQFF. The CDR3 DNA reads TGCGCCAGCAGCTCGATAGCGGCTTCCTACAATGAGCAGTTCTTC.

This clonotype has ten or more counts. The rearrangement uses TRBV7-2 and TRBJ2-1, with 9 positions matching TRBD2. There are 15 residues in the CDR3. The junction had 4 bases not matched to a gene; V was cut back by 3 bases and J by 4 bases. Germline lookup yields CDR1 SGHTA and CDR2 FQGNSA. The CDR3 coding sequence is TGTGCCAGCAGCTTGAGCGGGGGGAGGTACAATGAGCAGTTCTTC. Its translation is CASSLSGGRYNEQFF.